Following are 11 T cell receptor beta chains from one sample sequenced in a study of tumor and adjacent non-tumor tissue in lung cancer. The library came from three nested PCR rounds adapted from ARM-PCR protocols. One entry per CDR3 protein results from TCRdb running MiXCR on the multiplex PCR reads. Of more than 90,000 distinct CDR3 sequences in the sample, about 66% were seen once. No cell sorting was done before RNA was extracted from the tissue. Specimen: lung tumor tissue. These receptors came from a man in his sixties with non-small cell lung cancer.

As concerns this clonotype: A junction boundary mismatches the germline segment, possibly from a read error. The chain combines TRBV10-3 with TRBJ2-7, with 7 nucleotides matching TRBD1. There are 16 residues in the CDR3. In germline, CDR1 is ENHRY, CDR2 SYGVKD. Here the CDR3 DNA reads TGTGCCATCAGTGATACTACAGGGGCCCCCACCTACGGGCAGTGCTTC. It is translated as CAISDTTGAPTYGQCF.

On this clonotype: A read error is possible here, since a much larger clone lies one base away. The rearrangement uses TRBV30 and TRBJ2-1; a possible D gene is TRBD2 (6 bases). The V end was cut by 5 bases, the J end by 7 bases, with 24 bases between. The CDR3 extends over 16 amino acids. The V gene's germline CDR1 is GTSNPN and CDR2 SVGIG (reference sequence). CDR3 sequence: CAWCSQGAGHRNEQFF. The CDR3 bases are TGTGCCTGGTGTAGCCAGGGAGCGGGCCATAGAAATGAGCAGTTCTTC.

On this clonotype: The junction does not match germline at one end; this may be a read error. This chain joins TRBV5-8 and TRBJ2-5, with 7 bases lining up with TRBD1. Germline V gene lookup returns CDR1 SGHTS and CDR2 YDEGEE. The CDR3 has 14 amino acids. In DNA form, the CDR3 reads TGTACCAGCAGCTTGGAAGGGGGCCGGAAGACCCAGTACTTC. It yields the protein CTSSLEGGRKTQYF.

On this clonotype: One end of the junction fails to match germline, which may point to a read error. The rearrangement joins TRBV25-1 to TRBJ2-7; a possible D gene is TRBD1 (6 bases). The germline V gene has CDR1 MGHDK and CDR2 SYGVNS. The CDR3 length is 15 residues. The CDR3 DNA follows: TGTGCTAGCAGTTCCGCGACAGGACACTCTCTCGAGCAGTACTTC. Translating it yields CASSSATGHSLEQYF.

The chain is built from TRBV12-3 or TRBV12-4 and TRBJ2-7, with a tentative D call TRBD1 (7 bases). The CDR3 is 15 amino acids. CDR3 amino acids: CTSSRPTGVTYEQYF. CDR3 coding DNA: TGTACTAGCAGTCGACCAACAGGGGTGACCTACGAGCAGTACTTC.

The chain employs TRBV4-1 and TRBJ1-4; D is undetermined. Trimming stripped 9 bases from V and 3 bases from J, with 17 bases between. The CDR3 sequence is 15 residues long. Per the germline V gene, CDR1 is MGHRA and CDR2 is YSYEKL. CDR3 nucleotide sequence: TGCGCCAGGAGCGATCATGGAAGGGCTAATGAAAAACTGTTTTTT. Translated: CARSDHGRANEKLFF.

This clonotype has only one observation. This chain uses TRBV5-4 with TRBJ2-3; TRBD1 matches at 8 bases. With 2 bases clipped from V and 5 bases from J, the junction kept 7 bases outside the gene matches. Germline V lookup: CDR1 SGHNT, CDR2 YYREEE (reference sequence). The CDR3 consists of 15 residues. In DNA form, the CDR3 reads TGTGCCAGCAGCTTTCCCGTGACAGGGGTAGATACGCAGTATTTT. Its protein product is CASSFPVTGVDTQYF.

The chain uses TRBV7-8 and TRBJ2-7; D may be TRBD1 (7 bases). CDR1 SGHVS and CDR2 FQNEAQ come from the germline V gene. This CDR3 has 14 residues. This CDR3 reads CASCQRQGGYEQYF. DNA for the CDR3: TGTGCAAGCTGCCAGCGACAGGGAGGCTACGAGCAGTACTTC.

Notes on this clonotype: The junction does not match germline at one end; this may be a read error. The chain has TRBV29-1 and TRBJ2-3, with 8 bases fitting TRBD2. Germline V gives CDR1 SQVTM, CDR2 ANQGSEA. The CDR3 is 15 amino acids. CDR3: CSVLFLAGSTDTRYF. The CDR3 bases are TGCAGCGTTCTGTTCCTAGCGGGCTCCACAGATACGCGGTATTTT.

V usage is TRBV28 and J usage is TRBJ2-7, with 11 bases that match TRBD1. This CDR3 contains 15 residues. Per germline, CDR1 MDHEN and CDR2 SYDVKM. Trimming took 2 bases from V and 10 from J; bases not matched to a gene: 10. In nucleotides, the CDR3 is TGTGCCAGCAGTTTAGCCGGGACAGGGGGAGTTGTACAGTACTTC. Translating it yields CASSLAGTGGVVQYF.

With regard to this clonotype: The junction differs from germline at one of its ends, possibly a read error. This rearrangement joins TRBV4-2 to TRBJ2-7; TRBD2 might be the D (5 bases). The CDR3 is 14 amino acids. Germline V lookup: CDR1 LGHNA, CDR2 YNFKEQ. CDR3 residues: CASSHAGNAYERYF. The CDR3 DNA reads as TGTGCCAGCAGCCATGCCGGGAATGCCTACGAGCGGTACTTC.